The 21 T cell receptor beta chains below all came from one sample that was sequenced in a study of CD8 T cells in ankylosing spondylitis. Their antigens are not known. Study-wide points: Ankylosing spondylitis blood seemed to carry a telltale TCR beta motif made of roughly eight highly homologous variants.

TCRdb analysed the 5' RACE reads with MiXCR anew, one entry per CDR3 protein. The sample has approximately 540,000 distinct CDR3 sequences; 10% to 15% are singletons. The sequenced material came from blood, either unsorted or a sorted T cell fraction (not recorded which). These receptor sequences come from a male donor with ankylosing spondylitis.

The V and J genes are TRBV29-1 and TRBJ1-1; no reliable D call. The V gene's germline CDR1 is SQVTM and CDR2 ANQGSEA. Trimming removed 6 bases from V and 0 bases from J, with 17 bases in between. CDR3 length: 15 residues. The CDR3 here is CSVAPGGGVNTEAFF. CDR3 nucleotides: TGCAGCGTCGCACCCGGCGGCGGCGTGAACACTGAAGCTTTCTTT.

The chain has TRBV29-1 and TRBJ2-1, with D hard to call. The CDR3 has 12 amino acids. V dropped 2 bases and J dropped 6 bases, with 8 bases sitting between them. Germline CDR1 reads SQVTM; CDR2 reads ANQGSEA. This chain's CDR3 is CSVERLGNEQFF. CDR3 bases: TGCAGCGTTGAAAGGCTAGGCAATGAGCAGTTCTTC.

The rearrangement uses TRBV7-8 and TRBJ2-7, with a tentative D call TRBD1 (6 bases). V lost 5 bases and J lost 6, with 11 bases in between. The germline gives CDR1 SGHVS, CDR2 FQNEAQ. This CDR3 has 12 amino acids. The CDR3 DNA reads TGTGCCAGCAGCCCCGGACAGTCCGAGCAGTACTTC. Protein sequence: CASSPGQSEQYF.

A few counts support this clonotype. Germline is not matched at one junction end, which may reflect a read error. The chain links TRBV12-3 or TRBV12-4 to TRBJ2-3; 9 bases match TRBD2. This CDR3 has 15 amino acids. The CDR3, as DNA: TGTGCCAGCAGTCTAGCGGGGTTTCCCCCAGATACGCAGTATTTT. It yields the protein CASSLAGFPPDTQYF.

V gene TRBV4-1 combines with J gene TRBJ1-2; tentative D call: TRBD1 (5 bases). CDR3 length equals 15 residues. V was clipped by 1 base and J by 2 bases, with 11 bases between them. Per germline, CDR1 MGHRA and CDR2 YSYEKL. CDR3 DNA sequence: TGCGCCAGCAGCCAAGGCCCGGGGGGAAACTATGGCTACACCTTC. Its translation is CASSQGPGGNYGYTF.

This clonotype was seen only a few times. The chain joins TRBV7-8 to TRBJ1-2; no definite D call. CDR1 and CDR2 from the germline V gene are SGHVS and FQNEAQ. There are 13 residues in the CDR3. V was cut by 5 bases and J by 6 bases, with 13 bases left in between. The CDR3 loop is CASSTSRNHGYTF. For the CDR3, the DNA is TGTGCCAGCAGCACTTCCAGGAATCATGGCTACACCTTC.

This clonotype was found a few times. V and J are TRBV11-2 and TRBJ2-2; 7 bases are shared with TRBD1. This CDR3 region has 17 residues. The V and J ends lost 4 bases and 5 bases, in that order; junction bases with no gene match: 13. CDR1 and CDR2 from the germline V gene are SGHAT and FQNNGV. The CDR3 here is CASSWDRTGSRTGELFF. In DNA, the CDR3 is TGTGCCAGCAGCTGGGATCGGACAGGCTCTCGAACCGGGGAGCTGTTTTTT.

There are a few counts of this clonotype. The V gene is TRBV24-1, the J gene TRBJ2-1; D not resolved. CDR1 is KGHDR and CDR2 is SFDVKD in the germline V gene. The V gene lost 4 bases and the J gene lost 0 bases, with 12 bases spanning the gap. This CDR3 has 16 residues. The CDR3 spells CATSEPLRSSYNEQFF. DNA of the CDR3: TGTGCCACCAGTGAACCCCTGAGAAGCTCCTACAATGAGCAGTTCTTC.

The chain recombines TRBV20-1 with TRBJ2-7; D is possibly TRBD1 or TRBD2 (5 bases each). V was clipped by 3 bases and J by 1 base, with 13 bases between them. Germline V gives CDR1 DFQATT, CDR2 SNEGSKA (reference sequence). The CDR3 is 14 residues long. CDR3: CSASLTGLSYEQYF. The CDR3 coding sequence is TGCAGTGCTAGTCTTACGGGGCTATCCTACGAGCAGTACTTC.

The gene calls are TRBV3-1 and TRBJ2-7, with 7 bases fitting TRBD1. V dropped 3 bases and J dropped 4; count of bases not matched to a gene: 9. The CDR3 extends over 15 amino acids. Germline loops: CDR1 LGHDT, CDR2 YNNKEL (reference sequence). Written as DNA, the CDR3 is TGTGCCAGCAGCCATGGAGGACAGGCCGGGTACGAGCAGTACTTC. It yields the protein CASSHGGQAGYEQYF.

The rearrangement joins TRBV30 to TRBJ1-1, with D perhaps matching TRBD1 (6 bases). Trimming removed 5 bases at V and 1 base at J, with 17 bases between. The CDR3 length is 15 residues. Germline assignment: CDR1 GTSNPN and CDR2 SVGIG (reference sequence). DNA of the CDR3: TGTGCCTGGCGCCTCAAGGGGGGCTGGAACACTGAAGCTTTCTTT. Protein: CAWRLKGGWNTEAFF.

The sample holds many counts of this clonotype. The J gene is TRBJ1-1, the V gene TRBV18; D may be TRBD1 (5 bases). V was shortened by 4 bases and J by 5 bases, with 11 bases between the two germline ends. The CDR3 consists of 13 residues. The V gene's germline CDR1 is KGHSH and CDR2 LQKENI. The CDR3 sequence: CASSRGDRTEAFF. For the CDR3, the DNA is TGTGCCAGCTCACGGGGGGATCGGACTGAAGCTTTCTTT.

V usage is TRBV7-2 and J usage is TRBJ2-5; 9 bases map to TRBD2. Germline CDR1 and CDR2: SGHTA and FQGNSA. The CDR3 consists of 12 residues. This chain's CDR3 is CAGSGGGETQYF. CDR3 nucleotides: TGTGCGGGTAGCGGGGGCGGGGAGACCCAGTACTTC.

The chain links TRBV7-2 to TRBJ2-3, with 9 bases lining up with TRBD2. The V gene's germline CDR1 is SGHTA and CDR2 FQGNSA. With V trimmed by 1 base and J by 2 bases, 7 bases remained unmatched. This CDR3 is 17 amino acids long. Here the CDR3 DNA reads TGTGCCAGCAGCTTAGGGGTAGCGGGAGAATCCACAGATACGCAGTATTTT. Translated, it gives CASSLGVAGESTDTQYF.

This clonotype has more than one count but fewer than ten. V is TRBV14 and J is TRBJ2-7, with a tentative D call TRBD1 (6 bases). V dropped 0 bases and J dropped 4 bases, with 13 bases sitting between them. The CDR3 is 15 amino acids. From germline, CDR1 is SGHDN and CDR2 FVKESK. The CDR3 reads CASSQEIDRSYEQYF. The CDR3 nucleotides are TGTGCCAGCAGCCAAGAAATCGACAGGTCTTACGAGCAGTACTTC.

This chain connects TRBV7-2 to TRBJ2-5, with D perhaps TRBD2 (5 bases). The CDR3 consists of 16 residues. The V end was cut by 3 bases, the J end by 1 base, with 15 bases between. Germline values: CDR1 SGHTA, CDR2 FQGNSA. The CDR3 protein is CASSFRVGALQETQYF. The CDR3 nucleotides are TGTGCCAGCAGCTTCCGGGTGGGAGCGCTCCAAGAGACCCAGTACTTC.

This clonotype was detected ten times or more. The chain carries TRBV29-1 and TRBJ2-5; D may be TRBD1 (6 bases). CDR1 and CDR2 (germline): SQVTM, ANQGSEA. This CDR3 is built from 14 residues. The ends were cut back, 4 bases at V and 3 bases at J, with 15 bases in the middle. The DNA of the CDR3 is TGCAGCGTTGGTATGTGGACAGATGAAGAGACCCAGTACTTC. Amino acid sequence: CSVGMWTDEETQYF.

This chain connects TRBV7-2 to TRBJ1-1; TRBD1 aligns across 7 bases. Trimming removed 4 bases from V and 3 bases from J; junction bases left unmatched: 8. CDR3 length: 15 amino acids. Per germline, CDR1 SGHTA and CDR2 FQGNSA. Here the CDR3 reads CASSSGGNLDTEAFF. As DNA, the CDR3 is TGTGCCAGCAGCTCAGGGGGAAATCTCGACACTGAAGCTTTCTTT.

This rearrangement joins TRBV7-6 to TRBJ2-1; 9 nucleotides match TRBD2. The length of the CDR3 is 16 residues. The germline CDR1 and CDR2 sequences are SGHVS and FNYEAQ. The V segment lost 4 bases and the J segment 5 bases; nucleotides outside the gene matches: 9. The CDR3 loop is CASSSLSGRGDNEQFF. CDR3 in DNA: TGTGCCAGCAGCTCCCTTAGCGGGAGAGGCGACAATGAGCAGTTCTTC.

The sample holds a few counts of this clonotype. The gene calls are TRBV20-1 and TRBJ2-7; 12 bases agree with TRBD2. The CDR3 extends over 13 amino acids. Trimming removed 6 bases from V and 5 bases from J; junction bases left unmatched: 5. Germline CDR1 and CDR2: DFQATT and SNEGSKA (reference sequence). CDR3 region: CSALAGGKNEQYF. The CDR3 DNA follows: TGCAGTGCCCTAGCGGGAGGGAAGAACGAGCAGTACTTC.

This chain joins TRBV19 and TRBJ1-1; D is unclear. Germline lookup yields CDR1 LNHDA and CDR2 SQIVND (reference sequence). This CDR3 has 17 residues. Deletions cut 5 bases from V and 4 bases from J, with 23 bases between. The CDR3 DNA reads TGTGCCAGTAGTCCGTCCGGACCCTATCGGAGTGGCACTGAAGCTTTCTTT. It translates to CASSPSGPYRSGTEAFF.